These T cell receptor beta chains were read from a single sample in a study of cytomegalovirus exposure and HLA in healthy donors. Data came from immunoSEQ multiplex PCR; TCRdb stores just in-frame clones and leaves some out. The table includes around 150,000 clones, 84% detected once. Specimen: PBMCs. These receptors came from a man aged 45 to 65 in good health and CMV-seropositive. Each CDR3 is given with its conserved first and last residue. Fields, in order: J gene, clone size, D gene, V gene, CDR3 DNA, CDR3 protein. A D gene is named only where the DNA matches it firmly. Expanded clones get a size class; other rows say once, few or many, or leave the size out.

TRBJ2-1 | many | TRBD1 | TRBV27 | TGTGCCAGCAGTTTATGGGGACAGAGCTCCTACAATGAGCAGTTCTTC | CASSLWGQSSYNEQFF
TRBJ2-3 | NA | TRBD1 | TRBV10-3 | TGTGCCATCGCCCGGGACAGGGGGAATACGCAGTATTTT | CAIARDRGNTQYF
TRBJ1-1 | NA | NA | TRBV7-9 | TGTGCCAGCAGCTTAGAGGGGGGGGATGGGCACACTGAAGCTTTCTTT | CASSLEGGDGHTEAFF
TRBJ1-1 | NA | TRBD1 | TRBV6-1 | TGTGCCAGCAGTGAACGTCAGGGGGTCACTGAAGCTTTCTTT | CASSERQGVTEAFF
TRBJ2-5 | NA | TRBD2 | TRBV7-9 | TGTGCCAGCAGCTTCCCTCCTAGCGGGGTAGGGGAGACCCAGTACTTC | CASSFPPSGVGETQYF
TRBJ1-2 | NA | NA | TRBV27 | TGTGCCTGCAGATGGGGCGGTGACAACTATGGCTACACCTTC | CACRWGGDNYGYTF
TRBJ2-1 | NA | TRBD2 | TRBV6-5 | TGTGCCAGCAGTTACTTCCTTGGGACTAGCGTTTATGAGCAGTTCTTC | CASSYFLGTSVYEQFF
TRBJ2-2 | NA | TRBD1 | TRBV7-9 | TGTGCCAGCAGAGGACAGGGGATTACCGGGGAGCTGTTTTTT | CASRGQGITGELFF
TRBJ1-2 | NA | NA | TRBV29-1 | TGCAGCGTTTCGCAGGCGTATGGCTACACCTTC | CSVSQAYGYTF
TRBJ2-7 | NA | TRBD1 | TRBV19 | TGTGCCAGGAAGACGGCTAGCCGGGACAGGCACTACGAGCAGTACTTC | CARKTASRDRHYEQYF
TRBJ2-1 | NA | TRBD1 | TRBV7-8 | TGTGCCAGCAGCTTAAAAAGGACAGGGATCTACAATGAGCAGTTCTTC | CASSLKRTGIYNEQFF
TRBJ2-3 | NA | NA | TRBV11-3 | TGTGCCAGCAGCTTGTTCGAGTTCGGCGGGATGAAGACAGATACGCAGTATTTT | CASSLFEFGGMKTDTQYF
TRBJ2-1 | NA | NA | TRBV18 | TGTGCCAGCTCCCCCCAGGGGCAGTACGAGCAGTTCTTC | CASSPQGQYEQFF
TRBJ2-7 | NA | TRBD2 | TRBV19 | TGTGCCAGTAGTATGGGACTATACTACGAGCAGTACTTC | CASSMGLYYEQYF
TRBJ1-2 | NA | NA | TRBV18 | TGTGCCAGCTCAAACGTGGGGGCGAAAGGGGATGGCTACACCTTC | CASSNVGAKGDGYTF
TRBJ1-1 | NA | TRBD1 | TRBV19 | TGTGCCAGTAGCGACAGGGGTACTGAAGCTTTCTTT | CASSDRGTEAFF
TRBJ2-7 | NA | NA | TRBV18 | TGTGCCAGCTCACCAATTGGCTCTCTCTACGAGCAGTACTTC | CASSPIGSLYEQYF
TRBJ1-6 | NA | TRBD1 | TRBV9 | TGTGCCAGCAGCGTAACGGCCACAGGGGGGGGTTCACCCCTCCACTTT | CASSVTATGGGSPLHF
TRBJ2-1 | NA | NA | TRBV6-6 | TGTGCCAGCAGTTATTCGGGAGTGGGTGAGCAGTTCTTC | CASSYSGVGEQFF
TRBJ1-2 | few | TRBD1 | TRBV19 | TGTGCCGTATGGACAGGGCATGGCTACACCTTC | CAVWTGHGYTF
TRBJ2-3 | NA | NA | TRBV4-1 | TGCGCCAGCAGCCAAGATAGAGGGGGAGGGTTCACAGATACGCAGTATTTT | CASSQDRGGGFTDTQYF
TRBJ2-1 | NA | NA | TRBV6-5 | TGTGCCAGCAGTTACACAGGGACAAATGAGCAGTTCTTC | CASSYTGTNEQFF
TRBJ1-6 | NA | TRBD1 | TRBV25-1 | TGTGCCAGCAGTGACCGGGACCCAGGGGGGAATTCACCCCTCCACTTT | CASSDRDPGGNSPLHF
TRBJ2-3 | few | NA | TRBV4-1 | TGCGCCAGCAGCCGGGTTCAATCCGAGGCCGATACGCAGTATTTT | CASSRVQSEADTQYF
TRBJ1-6 | NA | NA | TRBV27 | TGTGCCAGCAGAGACCGGGGGGCAGGGAGCTCCTATAATTCACCCCTCCACTTT | CASRDRGAGSSYNSPLHF
TRBJ1-5 | NA | NA | TRBV18 | TGTGCCAGCTCCCAGGAGACGACGGGGAATCAGCCCCAGCATTTT | CASSQETTGNQPQHF
TRBJ2-4 | NA | TRBD1 | TRBV6-6 | TGTGCCAGCAGGACAGGGAGCCTAGCCAAAAACATTCAGTACTTC | CASRTGSLAKNIQYF
TRBJ2-3 | NA | TRBD2 | TRBV11-2 | TGTGCCAGCAGCTTATTCCCGCGGACTAGCGGGACTACAGATACGCAGTATTTT | CASSLFPRTSGTTDTQYF
TRBJ2-5 | NA | NA | TRBV27 | TGTGCCAGCAGGGAACTTTCAGGGGTGACCCAGTACTTC | CASRELSGVTQYF
TRBJ2-7 | NA | TRBD1 | TRBV7-6 | TGTGCCAGCAGCCCAGTGACAGGGGGACATTCCTACGAGCAGTACTTC | CASSPVTGGHSYEQYF
TRBJ1-5 | NA | TRBD1 | TRBV9 | TGTGCCAGCAGCGGACAGGGGGCCGGCAATCAGCCCCAGCATTTT | CASSGQGAGNQPQHF
TRBJ2-3 | NA | NA | TRBV4-1 | TGCGCCAGCAGCCAACTAACAGATACGCAGTATTTT | CASSQLTDTQYF
TRBJ1-1 | NA | TRBD1 | TRBV6-5 | TGTGCCAGCAGGACGGGACAGATGAACACTGAAGCTTTCTTT | CASRTGQMNTEAFF
TRBJ2-5 | NA | NA | TRBV10-3 | TGTGCCATCAGTTTTGGTCCGTCTGCGGGTTCTGAGACCCAGTACTTC | CAISFGPSAGSETQYF
TRBJ2-5 | NA | TRBD1 | TRBV4-2 | TGTGCCAGCAGCCAAGATTACTCCAGGGGGCGCAGATGGGAGACCCAGTACTTC | CASSQDYSRGRRWETQYF
TRBJ2-1 | NA | TRBD2 | TRBV27 | TGTGCCAGCAGTTTATCGGCGGCGGGGGTCGATGAGCAGTTCTTC | CASSLSAAGVDEQFF
TRBJ1-4 | NA | NA | TRBV6-5 | TGTGCCAGCAGTTACTTCCACAGCGGAGTTAATGAAAAACTGTTTTTT | CASSYFHSGVNEKLFF
TRBJ1-2 | NA | NA | TRBV7-9 | TGTGCCAGCAGCTTAGAGAGAGGATACGGCTACACCTTC | CASSLERGYGYTF
TRBJ1-2 | NA | NA | TRBV6-5 | TGTGCCAGCAGTTACTCGGGCAGAAACTATGGCTACACCTTC | CASSYSGRNYGYTF
TRBJ2-1 | NA | NA | TRBV12-5 | TGTGCTAGCTGGGAGTTTAGCTCCTACAATGAGCAGTTCTTC | CASWEFSSYNEQFF